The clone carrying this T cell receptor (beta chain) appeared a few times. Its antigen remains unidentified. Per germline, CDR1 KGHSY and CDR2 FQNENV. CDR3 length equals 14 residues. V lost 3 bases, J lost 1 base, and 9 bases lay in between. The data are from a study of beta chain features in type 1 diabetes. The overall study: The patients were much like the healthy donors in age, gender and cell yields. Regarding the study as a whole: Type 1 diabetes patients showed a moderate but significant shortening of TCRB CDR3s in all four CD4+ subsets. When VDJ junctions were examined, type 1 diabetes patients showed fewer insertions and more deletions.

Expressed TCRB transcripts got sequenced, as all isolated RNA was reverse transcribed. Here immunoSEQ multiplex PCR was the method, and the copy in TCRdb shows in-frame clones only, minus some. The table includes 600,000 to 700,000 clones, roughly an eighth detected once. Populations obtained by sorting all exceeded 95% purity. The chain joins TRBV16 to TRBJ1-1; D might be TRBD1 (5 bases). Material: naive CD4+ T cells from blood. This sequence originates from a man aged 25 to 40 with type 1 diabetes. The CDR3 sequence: CASSQGPTNTEAFF. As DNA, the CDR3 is TGTGCCAGCAGCCAGGGACCGACGAACACTGAAGCTTTCTTT.